What follows describes a single T cell receptor beta chain. This clone has more than one count but fewer than ten. Its antigen is unknown. The input lacks base qualities; no much larger clone sits a single base away. These data come from a study of blood T cell repertoires in COVID-19 (dated by TCRdb to the early 2020s). In the study overall: Collaborator samples came from the United States, Italy and Spain and covered acute and convalescent phases of COVID-19. The repertoires were released in a freely available public database intended as a resource for research on the immune response to SARS-CoV-2. Nearly every sample came with metadata listing a de-identified subject ID, COVID-19 status, age in years and sex. The prospective study material was composed of cDNA or gDNA derived from T cells, B-cell-depleted T cells, or PBMCs. Deeply sampled blood TCRbeta repertoires from subjects exposed to, actively infected with, or recovered from COVID-19 were included in the dataset. Where HLA class I and class II types were available, the types were taken from metadata supplied by the sample provider, not from assay-based typing. The samples were drawn from the first 160 participants of the ongoing ImmuneRACE study and from over 950 subjects provided by 6 global collaborators.

The immunoSEQ Assay, a bias-controlled multiplex PCR, was used to amplify TCRbeta CDR3 regions from genomic DNA. The published analysis was carried out like this. The number of nucleated cells in each sample was estimated by amplification of reference gene primers within the assay. To quantify the absolute abundance of each unique TCRbeta CDR3 rearrangement, sequence reads were collapsed and filtered. For each sample, productive Simpson clonality was calculated as the square root of Simpson's diversity index over productive rearrangements. TCRdb obtained this table from immuneACCESS and retained in-frame rearrangements with V and J assigned. These tables miss some clones; where compared with another copy, unresolved V genes account for less than half of the shortfall, and the remainder is unexplained. That table furnishes V, J and clone size, whereas the DNA furnished D and trimming. This sample comprises under 200,000 clones, 80% to 90% of them detected only once. Around 8.2% of the sample belongs to the ten largest clones.

Reading the germline V gene gives CDR1 SQVTM and CDR2 ANQGSEA. After removal of 3 bases from V and 4 bases from J, the junction retains 5 bases not matched to a gene. The CDR3 runs 14 amino acids, cysteine and phenylalanine included. The CDR3 DNA has 42 bases and is translated from base 1. Broad study findings and their caveats: How much clinical and demographic metadata was included differed by source and by participant, and the metadata was provided uncurated.

The collaborating institutions used their own protocols to collect whole blood in K2EDTA tubes. For TCRbeta analysis, collaborators shipped samples in one of three forms: frozen whole blood, isolated PBMCs, or DNA extracted from either of those sample types. This TCR was sampled from a man between 60 and 70 years old with acute or convalescent COVID-19. The sample consisted of peripheral blood. The rearranged chain carries TRBV29-1 and TRBJ2-1, with 8 middle bases fitting TRBD1. The CDR3 amino acid sequence is: CSVDRGRGYNEQFF. The DNA sequence follows: TGCAGCGTTGACAGGGGGCGAGGTTACAATGAGCAGTTCTTC.